This TCR beta chain was captured in a study of memory CD4+ T cells and cytomegalovirus serostatus. General study results and limits: CD4+ memory repertoires contained about two fifths of the 164 reported CMV TCRbeta sequences.

The CDR3 totals 17 residues. V was cut by 6 bases and J by 3 bases, with 23 bases left in between. Germline V gives CDR1 LNHDA, CDR2 SQIVND (reference sequence). Single viable CD3+CD4+CD8-CD45RO+ cells were sorted as the memory CD4+ T cells. TCRdb's table, derived via immunoSEQ multiplex PCR, lists solely in-frame clones and lacks some. The profile shows about 59,000 clones, about 81% of them singletons. Points on this clone: Its antigen is not identified.

This receptor was obtained from an adult in good health and CMV-seronegative. The gene calls are TRBV19 and TRBJ1-2; the D gene is possibly TRBD1 (5 bases). The sample taken for sequencing was memory CD4+ T cells from blood. Here the CDR3 DNA reads TGTGCCAGTAGAACGGTTTGGGCAGGGCTTCCTCACTATGGCTACACCTTC. Its protein product is CASRTVWAGLPHYGYTF.